These 5 T cell receptor beta chains were sequenced from one sample in a study of OX40 agonist ivuxolimab in advanced cancers. The table came from immunoSEQ multiplex PCR; TCRdb's copy has only in-frame clones and leaves some out. This sample carries tens of thousands of clones, approximately 85% of them seen once, and the ten largest clones take more than 15%. Sequencing was performed on CD4+ or CD8+ T cells sorted from blood, taken in a trial of the OX40 agonist ivuxolimab. The receptor set was obtained from an adult with an advanced solid tumor such as melanoma, head and neck, liver or kidney cancer.

The chain couples TRBV9 to TRBJ2-2; a possible D gene is TRBD2 (5 bases). Germline values: CDR1 SGDLS, CDR2 YYNGEE. The CDR3 covers 18 residues. The V and J ends lost 3 bases and 4 bases respectively, with 22 bases between them. Here the CDR3 reads CASSADPGEGLSTGELFF. DNA of the CDR3: TGTGCCAGCAGCGCCGACCCGGGTGAGGGATTAAGCACCGGGGAGCTGTTTTTT.

This chain uses TRBV5-1 with TRBJ1-6, with a tentative D call TRBD1 (5 bases). Deletions cut 4 bases from V and 2 bases from J, with 10 bases between. The CDR3 is 15 amino acids. Germline-derived CDR1 and CDR2 are SGHRS and YFSETQ. The DNA for the CDR3 is TGCGCCAGCAGCCATACAGGCCCCTATAATTCACCCCTCCACTTT. This sequence encodes CASSHTGPYNSPLHF.

In its sample, this clone was seen a few times. This CDR3 reads CASSVDLANHEQYF. The CDR3 coding sequence is TGTGCCAGCAGCGTAGACCTAGCGAACCACGAGCAGTACTTC. J is TRBJ2-7 and V is TRBV9, with D perhaps matching TRBD2 (6 bases). CDR1 and CDR2 (germline): SGDLS, YYNGEE. The CDR3 spans 14 residues. Deletions cut 0 bases from V and 5 bases from J, with 12 bases between.

The chain uses TRBV5-4 and TRBJ1-2; D is perhaps TRBD1 (5 bases). This CDR3 contains 13 residues. The germline gives CDR1 SGHNT, CDR2 YYREEE (reference sequence). V was clipped by 4 bases and J by 4 bases, with 11 bases between them. Here the CDR3 reads CASSPRGGYGYTF. CDR3 DNA: TGTGCCAGCAGCCCCCGGGGGGGCTATGGCTACACCTTC.

The chain uses TRBV7-9 and TRBJ2-7, with TRBD1 identical over 9 bases. Germline V gene lookup returns CDR1 SEHNR and CDR2 FQNEAQ (reference sequence). There are 15 residues in the CDR3. The J segment lost 4 bases and the V segment lost 4 bases, leaving 8 bases of the junction unmatched. In DNA, the CDR3 is TGTGCCAGCAGCTCTGGGGGGGGACAGGGATACGAGCAGTACTTC. It encodes CASSSGGGQGYEQYF.